This TCR beta chain originates from a study of T cell responses to AZD1222 COVID-19 vaccine. Study observations and caveats: Reportedly, close to half of spike-specific TCRs are directed against unmutated variant regions. Repertoires were collected only later (after the peak T cell response had occurred).

Assay used: immunoSEQ multiplex PCR; TCRdb lists only in-frame clones, some missing. The sample records under 200,000 clones, 91% being singletons. This clone was observed once. What it binds is not known. The material sequenced was peripheral blood, taken on day 0 of AZD1222 vaccination. This TCR came from an adult in good health.

In DNA form, the CDR3 reads TGCGCCAGCAGCCTACAGGGGTGGAGCTACGAGCAGTACTTC. Encoded protein: CASSLQGWSYEQYF. This chain links TRBV5-1 with TRBJ2-7; TRBD1 agrees at 7 bases. This CDR3 has 14 amino acids. V lost 4 bases and J lost 3; bases outside the gene matches: 7. Germline V gives CDR1 SGHRS, CDR2 YFSETQ. Variable domain in full (rest from reference TRBV5-1 and TRBJ2-7): KAGVTQTPRYLIKTRGQQVTLSCSPISGHRSVSWYQQTPGQGLQFLFEYFSETQRNKGNFPGRFSGRQFSNSRSEMNVSTLELGDSALYLCASSLQGWSYEQYFGPGTRLTVT.